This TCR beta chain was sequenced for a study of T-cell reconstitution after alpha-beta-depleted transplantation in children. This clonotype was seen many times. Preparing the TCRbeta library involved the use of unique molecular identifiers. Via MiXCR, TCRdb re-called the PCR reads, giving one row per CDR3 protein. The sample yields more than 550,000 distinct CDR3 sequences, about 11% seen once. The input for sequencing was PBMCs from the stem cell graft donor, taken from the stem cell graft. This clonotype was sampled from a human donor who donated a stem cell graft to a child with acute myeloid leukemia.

Here the CDR3 DNA reads TGCAGCGGTCGGACAGGCGTGGGTAATGGCTACACCTTC. Its protein product is CSGRTGVGNGYTF. The chain is built from TRBV29-1 and TRBJ1-2; 7 nucleotides agree with TRBD1. Germline assignment: CDR1 SQVTM and CDR2 ANQGSEA. The V and J ends lost 7 bases and 6 bases, in that order; junction bases with no gene match: 11. The CDR3 runs to 13 residues.